The present TCR beta chain was sequenced within a study of vaccination and CD4 T cells after COVID-19. Study as a whole: Post-COVID samples had a sampling time that fell a median around 93 days after diagnosis (range 35 to 161). Overlapping spike peptides of SARS-CoV-2, HCoV-NL63, HCoV-OC43 and HCoV-229E were used, and cells were stimulated with them. Study-wide results and caveats: SARS-CoV-2-reactive clonotypes showed a nonsignificant median rise from roughly 21 to 40.

Concerning this clonotype itself: What it binds is unknown.

The germline V gene has CDR1 LNHDA and CDR2 SQIVND (reference sequence). The CDR3 extends over 15 amino acids. This sample's treatment: approximately 10-day PBMC culture with coronavirus spike peptide pools or control peptides (ViraFEST assay). The Oncomine TCR Beta short-read assay sequenced DNA from cultured CD4+ T cells. A single record per CDR3 protein comes from TCRdb applying MiXCR to the PCR reads. The sample includes 15,000 to 20,000 distinct CDR3 sequences, 40% to 50% of them seen just once. The chain couples TRBV19 to TRBJ2-5; 8 nucleotides align to TRBD2. The sequence derives from a human donor who had recovered from COVID-19. Here the sequenced sample was CD4+ T cells from blood, cultured in vitro, taken after SARS-CoV-2 vaccination. The DNA for the CDR3 is TGTGCGACAGTAGAAACGGGGGGGGGTATGAAGACCCAGTACTTC. This codes for CATVETGGGMKTQYF.